This TCR beta chain was documented in a study of CD8 T cells in ankylosing spondylitis. Study conclusions and caveats: In ankylosing spondylitis patients, matched synovial fluid reportedly showed significant enrichment of disease-linked clones. In the blood and synovial fluid of reactive arthritis, some motif variants had been previously reported. Blood from ankylosing spondylitis patients appeared to carry a characteristic eight-variant TCR beta motif.

This clonotype has only a few counts. Its matching antigen is unknown. The germline gene is not matched at one end of the junction; a read error may be the cause. The CDR3 has 15 amino acids. The germline CDR1 and CDR2 sequences are SGHRS and YFSETQ. In making TCR beta libraries, quantitative 5'-RACE with molecular barcodes was used. TCRdb reprocessed the 5' RACE reads with MiXCR, giving one entry per CDR3 protein. Among about 750,000 distinct CDR3 sequences listed, around 17% were seen once. The origin of this receptor is a male donor with ankylosing spondylitis. Sequenced input: blood, either unsorted or a sorted T cell fraction (not recorded which). The chain carries TRBV5-1 and TRBJ2-3, with 9 bases matching TRBD2. CDR3 bases: TGCGCCAGCAGTTTGGGTAGCGGGGGCGTTGATACGCAGTATTTT. It translates to CASSLGSGGVDTQYF. Together with reference TRBV5-1 and TRBJ2-3, the CDR3 gives the full variable domain: KAGVTQTPRYLIKTRGQQVTLSCSPISGHRSVSWYQQTPGQGLQFLFEYFSETQRNKGNFPGRFSGRQFSNSRSEMNVSTLELGDSALYLCASSLGSGGVDTQYFGPGTRLTVL.